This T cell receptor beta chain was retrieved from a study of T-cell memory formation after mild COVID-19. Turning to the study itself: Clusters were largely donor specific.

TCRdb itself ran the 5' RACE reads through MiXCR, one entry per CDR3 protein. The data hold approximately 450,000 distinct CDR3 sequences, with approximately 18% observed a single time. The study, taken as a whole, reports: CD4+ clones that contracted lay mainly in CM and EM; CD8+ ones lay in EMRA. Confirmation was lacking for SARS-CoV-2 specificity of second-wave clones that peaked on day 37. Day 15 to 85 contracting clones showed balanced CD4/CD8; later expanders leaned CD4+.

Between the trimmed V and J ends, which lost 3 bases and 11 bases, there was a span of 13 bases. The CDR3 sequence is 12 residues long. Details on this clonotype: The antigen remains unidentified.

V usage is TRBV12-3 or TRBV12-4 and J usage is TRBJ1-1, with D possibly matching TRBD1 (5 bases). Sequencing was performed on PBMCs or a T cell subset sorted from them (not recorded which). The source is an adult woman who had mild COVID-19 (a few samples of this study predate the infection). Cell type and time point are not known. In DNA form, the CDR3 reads TGTGCCAGCAGTTTGGGGACGCTGCTGGCTTTCTTT. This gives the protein CASSLGTLLAFF.